The subject of this entry is one TCR beta chain. A much larger clone lies a single base off, so this may be a read error. Germline V gives CDR1 KGHSH, CDR2 LQKENI. CDR3 length equals 15 residues. These data are taken from a study of T cells in Graves' hyperthyroidism and ophthalmopathy. Amplification targeted TCR beta CDR3 regions from RNA transcripts. HTBI primers were employed in a first-round RT-PCR of the TCR CDR3. TCRdb redid the calling of the multiplex PCR reads with MiXCR, one entry per CDR3 protein. The table lists roughly 740,000 distinct CDR3 sequences, roughly 17% of them singletons. The specimen was blood. The clonotype originates from a man younger than 30 with Graves' hyperthyroidism. The chain carries TRBV18 and TRBJ2-5; 8 positions match TRBD2. Written as DNA, the CDR3 is TGTGCCAGCCCACCACCAGCGGGAGCTCGGGAGACCCAGTACTTC. Its protein product is CASPPPAGARETQYF. The full variable domain, completed using reference TRBV18 and TRBJ2-5, is NAGVMQNPRHLVRRRGQEARLRCSPMKGHSHVYWYRQLPEEGLKFMVYLQKENIIDESGMPKERFSAEFPKEGPSILRIQQVVRGDSAAYFCASPPPAGARETQYFGPGTRLLVL.